The 26 T cell receptor beta chains below were found in one sample sequenced in a study of STAT3 mutations in large granular lymphocyte leukemia. Their antigens are not known. Produced via immunoSEQ multiplex PCR; TCRdb's table is partial and in-frame only. Among about 16,000 clones listed, 70% to 90% were seen once. Points from the study as a whole: At least one immunodominant TCR beta clonotype appeared in every T-cell large granular lymphocyte leukemia patient.

The sequencing sample was made of peripheral blood mononuclear cells. These receptors were obtained from a man in his fifties with T-cell large granular lymphocyte leukemia. Some clones in this sample may be carry-over from other donors' samples.

The chain joins TRBV2 to TRBJ2-3; D is undetermined. Germline V gene sequence: CDR1 SNHLY, CDR2 FYNNEI. The CDR3 is 13 amino acids. Between the trimmed V and J ends, which lost 10 bases and 2 bases, there was a span of 13 bases. CDR3 bases: TGTGCCACCAGACGTGCCCCCACAGATACGCAGTATTTT. As protein: CATRRAPTDTQYF.

The chain uses TRBV6-5 and TRBJ1-4; 12 nucleotides match TRBD1. CDR3 length: 14 residues. Per the germline V gene, CDR1 is MNHEY and CDR2 is SVGAGI. V lost 5 bases to trimming and J lost 10 bases; unmatched junction nucleotides: 5. The DNA of the CDR3 is TGTGCCAGCAGTACCGGGACAGGGGGCGGAAAACTGTTTTTT. This codes for CASSTGTGGGKLFF.

The chain has TRBV7-2 and TRBJ2-2; D may be TRBD1 (5 bases). Germline loops: CDR1 SGHTA, CDR2 FQGNSA. CDR3 length equals 17 residues. The V end lost 1 base, the J end lost 5 bases, and 17 bases lay between the germline ends. The CDR3 DNA sequence: TGTGCCAGCAGCTTAGGGTTGCGTCAGGGAAAAACCGGGGAGCTGTTTTTT. The encoded protein is CASSLGLRQGKTGELFF. Supplemented by reference TRBV7-2 and TRBJ2-2, the full variable domain reads GAGVSQSPSNKVTEKGKDVELRCDPISGHTALYWYRQSLGQGLEFLIYFQGNSAPDKSGLPSDRFSAERTGGSVSTLTIQRTQQEDSAVYLCASSLGLRQGKTGELFFGEGSRLTVL.

The chain links TRBV9 to TRBJ1-2; D possibly corresponds to TRBD1 (5 bases). The CDR3 is 14 residues long. Germline CDR1 reads SGDLS; CDR2 reads YYNGEE. With 4 bases removed from V and 4 bases from J, the gap between germline ends came to 14 bases. CDR3 nucleotides: TGTGCCAGCAGCCCAGAGACAGAAATCTATGGCTACACCTTC. It encodes CASSPETEIYGYTF.

The chain carries TRBV5-1 and TRBJ1-6; TRBD1 aligns across 9 bases. J gave up 10 bases and V 5 bases, and 7 bases lay outside the gene matches. The CDR3 is made up of 14 amino acids. The germline V gene has CDR1 SGHRS and CDR2 YFSETQ. The DNA for the CDR3 is TGCGCCAGCAGTTCGGGACAGGGTCGATCACCCCTCCACTTT. Its translation: CASSSGQGRSPLHF. The complete variable domain, with remaining parts taken from reference TRBV5-1 and TRBJ1-6, reads KAGVTQTPRYLIKTRGQQVTLSCSPISGHRSVSWYQQTPGQGLQFLFEYFSETQRNKGNFPGRFSGRQFSNSRSEMNVSTLELGDSALYLCASSSGQGRSPLHFGNGTRLTVT.

V and J are TRBV28 and TRBJ2-3, with a tentative D call TRBD1 (5 bases). CDR1 is MDHEN, CDR2 SYDVKM, per germline. The CDR3 is 15 amino acids. Trimming removed 2 bases from V and 1 base from J, with 10 bases in between. In DNA, the CDR3 is TGTGCCAGCAGTTTAGGCAGGGTGGGCACAGATACGCAGTATTTT. As protein: CASSLGRVGTDTQYF.

The rearrangement links TRBV7-9 to TRBJ2-5; 8 bases align to TRBD2. After removal of 7 bases from V and 1 base from J, the junction contained 11 bases not matched to a gene. The CDR3 sequence is 16 residues long. Germline V gene sequence: CDR1 SEHNR, CDR2 FQNEAQ (reference sequence). In DNA form, the CDR3 reads TGTGCCAGCACCCCCTCTCTGGCGGGGGGCCAAGAGACCCAGTACTTC. Amino acid sequence: CASTPSLAGGQETQYF.

This chain links TRBV6-5 with TRBJ1-1; D gene uncertain. V was cut by 8 bases and J by 4 bases, with 11 bases left in between. The CDR3 is 12 amino acids. CDR1 and CDR2 (germline): MNHEY, SVGAGI. CDR3 region: CASGASGTEAFF. CDR3 DNA: TGTGCCAGCGGCGCTTCGGGCACTGAAGCTTTCTTT.

The chain employs TRBV10-2 and TRBJ1-1; 8 bases map to TRBD1. The CDR3 runs to 18 residues. The germline gives CDR1 WSHSY, CDR2 SAAADI. V dropped 6 bases and J dropped 3; count of bases not matched to a gene: 18. In nucleotides, the CDR3 is TGCGCCAGCAGCACCCCCACGGTTGCAGGGGGCGCTTACACTGAAGCTTTCTTT. It specifies CASSTPTVAGGAYTEAFF.

This chain joins TRBV10-1 and TRBJ2-5; possibly TRBD1 or TRBD2 for D (6 bases each). The germline V gene has CDR1 WNHNN and CDR2 SYGVQD (reference sequence). CDR3 length: 15 amino acids. V lost 2 bases and J lost 5, with 15 bases in between. Written as DNA, the CDR3 is TGCGCCAGCAGTGAGCGTCCGGGGGCCGGGGAGACCCAGTACTTC. It is translated as CASSERPGAGETQYF.

V gene TRBV7-9 combines with J gene TRBJ2-2, with 7 bases aligning to TRBD1. CDR3 size: 15 residues. The V gene's germline CDR1 is SEHNR and CDR2 FQNEAQ (reference sequence). V trimming: 6 bases; J trimming: 1 base; junction bases outside the gene matches: 5. The CDR3 is CASSRQGKNTGELFF. Written as DNA, the CDR3 is TGTGCCAGCAGTAGACAGGGAAAGAACACCGGGGAGCTGTTTTTT. Full variable domain (remainder filled in from reference TRBV7-9 and TRBJ2-2): DTGVSQNPRHKITKRGQNVTFRCDPISEHNRLYWYRQTLGQGPEFLTYFQNEAQLEKSRLLSDRFSAERPKGSFSTLEIQRTEQGDSAMYLCASSRQGKNTGELFFGEGSRLTVL.

The chain couples TRBV7-9 to TRBJ2-1; D gene ambiguous. V dropped 6 bases and J dropped 5 bases, with 8 bases sitting between them. The CDR3 has 12 residues. Germline CDR1 is SEHNR and CDR2 is FQNEAQ (reference sequence). The CDR3 region is CASSPDDNEQFF. The CDR3 bases are TGTGCCAGCAGTCCTGATGACAATGAGCAGTTCTTC.

In DNA, the CDR3 is TGTGCCAGCTGTCCTCAGGGGAGGATCACTGAAGCTTTCTTT. Protein product: CASCPQGRITEAFF. J is TRBJ1-1 and V is TRBV2; possibly TRBD1 for D (6 bases). Germline CDR1 and CDR2: SNHLY and FYNNEI. V lost 8 bases to trimming and J lost 4 bases, with 17 bases between them. CDR3 length equals 14 residues.

The chain combines TRBV18 with TRBJ1-1; D unresolved. The V gene's germline CDR1 is KGHSH and CDR2 LQKENI. Trimming took off 4 bases at V and 2 bases at J, with 2 bases between the two ends. This CDR3 is built from 11 residues. The CDR3 here is CASSLNTEAFF. Here the CDR3 DNA reads TGTGCCAGCTCACTTAACACTGAAGCTTTCTTT.

V and J are TRBV18 and TRBJ1-4; no definite D call. This CDR3 comprises 15 residues. Trimming left V 2 bases short and J 2 bases short, with 9 bases between. Germline lookup yields CDR1 KGHSH and CDR2 LQKENI. The CDR3 nucleotides are TGTGCCAGCTCACCATCTAGTGTGACTAATGAAAAACTGTTTTTT. Its translation is CASSPSSVTNEKLFF.

Judged by abundance, this clone is medium-sized. The rearrangement links TRBV29-1 to TRBJ1-1; D remains ambiguous. V gave up 8 bases and J gave up 1 base, with 8 bases separating them. Per the germline V gene, CDR1 is SQVTM and CDR2 is ANQGSEA. This CDR3 region has 11 residues. In DNA form, the CDR3 reads TGCAGCATGCTCAGGAACACTGAAGCTTTCTTT. This codes for CSMLRNTEAFF.

This sequence joins TRBV11-3 and TRBJ2-5, with 7 bases matching TRBD2. Germline V CDR1 and CDR2: SGHNT, YENEEA. CDR3 size: 16 residues. V shed 3 bases, J shed 2 bases, and the junction held 9 bases outside the gene matches. CDR3 sequence: CASSFGQTSAQETQYF. DNA of the CDR3: TGTGCCAGCAGCTTTGGTCAAACTAGCGCACAAGAGACCCAGTACTTC.

V and J are TRBV7-2 and TRBJ1-1, with 8 bases lining up with TRBD1. CDR3 length: 15 residues. CDR1 is SGHTA, CDR2 FQGNSA, per germline. J lost 6 bases, V lost 3 bases, and 9 bases had no gene match. The CDR3 region is CASSLGYRGGPEAFF. For the CDR3, the DNA is TGTGCCAGCAGCTTGGGGTACAGGGGGGGCCCTGAAGCTTTCTTT.

The table lists this clone with a count of one. The chain combines TRBV19 with TRBJ2-7; 14 positions match TRBD2. The CDR3 runs 14 residues. The germline V gene has CDR1 LNHDA and CDR2 SQIVND (reference sequence). Trimming at V came to 6 bases and at J to 4 bases, leaving 2 bases not matched to a gene. The CDR3 region has the DNA TGTGCCAGTAGCCGACTAGCGGGAGGGTACGAGCAGTACTTC. This codes for CASSRLAGGYEQYF.

CDR3 residues: CASSEGPGQPQHF. CDR3 sequence (DNA): TGCGCCAGCAGCGAGGGGCCTGGGCAGCCCCAGCATTTT. This rearrangement joins TRBV5-1 to TRBJ1-5, with D possibly being TRBD1 (5 bases). V was pared by 4 bases and J by 7 bases, with 12 bases between. CDR1 and CDR2 from the germline V gene are SGHRS and YFSETQ. The CDR3 covers 13 residues.

The rearrangement joins TRBV14 to TRBJ1-6; D is ambiguous. This CDR3 spans 12 amino acids. Trimming cost V 0 bases and J 11 bases, with 5 bases left between them. Germline V lookup: CDR1 SGHDN, CDR2 FVKESK. The CDR3 protein is CASSQDRPPLHF. The CDR3 DNA sequence: TGTGCCAGCAGCCAAGATAGGCCACCCCTCCACTTT. Variable domain in full (rest from reference TRBV14 and TRBJ1-6): EAGVTQFPSHSVIEKGQTVTLRCDPISGHDNLYWYRRVMGKEIKFLLHFVKESKQDESGMPNNRFLAERTGGTYSTLKVQPAELEDSGVYFCASSQDRPPLHFGNGTRLTVT.

V is TRBV9 and J is TRBJ2-3; 7 bases match TRBD1. Germline V lookup: CDR1 SGDLS, CDR2 YYNGEE. CDR3 size: 16 residues. Trimming removed 3 bases from V and 2 bases from J; junction bases left unmatched: 9. CDR3 in amino acids: CASSEGASRYTDTQYF. In nucleotides, the CDR3 is TGTGCCAGCAGCGAGGGGGCTAGCAGATACACAGATACGCAGTATTTT.

The V gene is TRBV7-2, the J gene TRBJ1-5; D not resolved. CDR3 length equals 16 residues. Trimming removed 0 bases at V and 0 bases at J, with 9 bases between. CDR1 SGHTA and CDR2 FQGNSA come from the germline V gene. Here the CDR3 reads CASSLAGVYSNQPQHF. CDR3 coding DNA: TGTGCCAGCAGCTTAGCCGGAGTCTATAGCAATCAGCCCCAGCATTTT.

The chain has TRBV18 and TRBJ2-7; 8 bases map to TRBD1. This CDR3 spans 20 amino acids. The germline CDR1 and CDR2 sequences are KGHSH and LQKENI. J lost 2 bases, V lost 1 base, and 19 bases had no gene match. The CDR3 loop is CASSPLAPPVGTGLPYEQYF. The CDR3 DNA reads TGTGCCAGCTCACCACTCGCCCCACCCGTTGGGACAGGTTTACCCTACGAGCAGTACTTC.

The chain has TRBV4-1 and TRBJ1-5, with no clear D. This CDR3 spans 13 amino acids. Trimming took 1 base from V and 6 from J, leaving 7 bases between them. Germline V lookup: CDR1 MGHRA, CDR2 YSYEKL. The CDR3 here is CASSQANGQPQHF. The CDR3 DNA sequence: TGCGCCAGCAGCCAAGCGAACGGTCAGCCCCAGCATTTT.

V and J are TRBV27 and TRBJ1-2, with a tentative D call TRBD1 (6 bases). Germline V CDR1 and CDR2: MNHEY, SMNVEV (reference sequence). This CDR3 has 14 amino acids. Trimming stripped 5 bases from V and 6 bases from J, with 16 bases between. Here the CDR3 DNA reads TGTGCCAGCAGTCCTAGGACAGAGGGAAATGGCTACACCTTC. Protein product: CASSPRTEGNGYTF.